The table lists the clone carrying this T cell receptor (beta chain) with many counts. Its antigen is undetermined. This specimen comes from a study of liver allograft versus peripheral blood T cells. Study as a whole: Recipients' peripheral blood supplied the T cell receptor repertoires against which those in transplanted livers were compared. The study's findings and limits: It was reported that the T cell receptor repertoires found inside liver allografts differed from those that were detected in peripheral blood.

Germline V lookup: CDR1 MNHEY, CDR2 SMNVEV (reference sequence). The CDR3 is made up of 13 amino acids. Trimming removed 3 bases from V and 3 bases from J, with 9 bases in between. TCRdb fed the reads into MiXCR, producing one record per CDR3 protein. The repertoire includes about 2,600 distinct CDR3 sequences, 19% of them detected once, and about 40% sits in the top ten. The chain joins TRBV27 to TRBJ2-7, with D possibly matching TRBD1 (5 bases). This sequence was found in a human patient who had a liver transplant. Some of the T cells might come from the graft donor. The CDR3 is CASSLQGHYEQYF. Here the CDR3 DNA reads TGTGCCAGCAGTTTGCAGGGCCACTACGAGCAGTACTTC.